The T cell receptor (beta chain) under discussion was sequenced for a study of CD8 T cells in ankylosing spondylitis. TCRdb fed the 5' RACE reads into MiXCR, producing one record per CDR3 protein. The table includes 350,000 to 450,000 distinct CDR3 sequences, 20% detected once. The CDR3 consists of 17 residues. After removal of 3 bases from V and 8 bases from J, the junction contained 14 bases not matched to a gene. Per the germline V gene, CDR1 is SGHAT and CDR2 is FQNNGV. The sample was blood, either unsorted or a sorted T cell fraction (not recorded which). The receptor's source is a male donor with ankylosing spondylitis or in good health (not recorded which). The V gene is TRBV11-2, the J gene TRBJ2-1, with 9 bases identical to TRBD1. CDR3 sequence reads: CASSFPGTGSQRYEQFF. As DNA, the CDR3 is TGTGCCAGCAGCTTTCCCGGGACAGGGTCCCAACGGTATGAGCAGTTCTTC.